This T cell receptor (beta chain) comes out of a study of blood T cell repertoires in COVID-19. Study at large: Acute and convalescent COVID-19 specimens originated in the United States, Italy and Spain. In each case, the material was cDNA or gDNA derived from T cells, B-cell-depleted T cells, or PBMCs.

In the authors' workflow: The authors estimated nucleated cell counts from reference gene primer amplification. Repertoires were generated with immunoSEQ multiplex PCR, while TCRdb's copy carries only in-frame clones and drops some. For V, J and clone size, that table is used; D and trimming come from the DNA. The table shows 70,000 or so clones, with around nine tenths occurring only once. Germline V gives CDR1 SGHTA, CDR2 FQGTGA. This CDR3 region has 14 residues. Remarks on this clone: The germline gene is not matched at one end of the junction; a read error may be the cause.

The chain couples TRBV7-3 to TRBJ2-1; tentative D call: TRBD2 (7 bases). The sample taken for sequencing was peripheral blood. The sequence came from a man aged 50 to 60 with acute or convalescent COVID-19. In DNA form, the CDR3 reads TGTGCCAGCAGCTTAAGTGCGGGGGCCACACCCGAACTCTTC. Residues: CASSLSAGATPELF.